One sample yielded the 29 T cell receptor beta chains listed below, sequenced in a study of CD8 T cells in Susac syndrome. RNA totalling roughly 0.45 to 1 ug underwent reverse transcription with random hexamers. TCRdb independently ran MiXCR on the immunoSEQ multiplex PCR reads; one entry per CDR3 protein. The sample records roughly 89,000 distinct CDR3 sequences, approximately 96% being singletons. Sequencing was done on a sample of CD8+ T cells from PBMCs. The receptors come from a human donor with Susac syndrome.

The CDR3 is CASSQGPTYEQYF. The CDR3 nucleotides read TGTGCCAGCAGCCAGGGGCCAACCTACGAGCAGTACTTC. V and J are TRBV3-1 and TRBJ2-7, with a tentative D call TRBD1 (5 bases). With 3 bases removed from V and 2 bases from J, the gap between germline ends came to 8 bases. The CDR3 consists of 13 residues. Germline CDR1 reads LGHDT; CDR2 reads YNNKEL (reference sequence).

The rearrangement uses TRBV20-1 and TRBJ2-1, with TRBD2 identical over 9 bases. This CDR3 has 12 residues. Trimming cost V 5 bases and J 9 bases; bases outside gene matches: 5. The germline gives CDR1 DFQATT, CDR2 SNEGSKA (reference sequence). The CDR3 loop is CSARLAGVEQFF. For the CDR3, the DNA is TGCAGTGCTCGATTAGCGGGAGTTGAGCAGTTCTTC.

The rearrangement links TRBV7-2 to TRBJ2-7; D is unclear. The CDR3 spans 12 residues. The V gene lost 5 bases and the J gene lost 6 bases, with 11 bases spanning the gap. Germline CDR1 SGHTA, CDR2 FQGNSA. The CDR3 reads CASSLVSGEQYF. The CDR3 DNA sequence: TGTGCCAGCAGCCTCGTATCTGGCGAGCAGTACTTC.

The chain uses TRBV7-2 and TRBJ1-2, with unresolved D. There are 12 residues in the CDR3. CDR1 is SGHTA, CDR2 FQGNSA, per germline. The V end was cut by 5 bases, the J end by 8 bases, with 12 bases between. The CDR3 is CASSPRTSGYTF. DNA for the CDR3: TGTGCCAGCAGCCCTCGGACTAGCGGCTACACCTTC.

This chain links TRBV9 with TRBJ2-1; 10 nucleotides line up with TRBD1. The V and J ends lost 4 bases and 5 bases, in that order; junction bases with no gene match: 9. The CDR3 has 16 residues. Germline CDR1 SGDLS, CDR2 YYNGEE. CDR3 in amino acids: CASSSRGGTGDNEQFF. In DNA, the CDR3 is TGTGCCAGCAGCTCACGGGGAGGGACAGGGGACAATGAGCAGTTCTTC.

The chain recombines TRBV9 with TRBJ1-5, with D maybe TRBD1 (5 bases). V was clipped by 0 bases and J by 4 bases, with 11 bases between them. Germline V gene sequence: CDR1 SGDLS, CDR2 YYNGEE. This CDR3 region has 15 residues. This CDR3 is CASSVGGTPNQPQHF. CDR3 coding DNA: TGTGCCAGCAGCGTAGGGGGGACTCCTAATCAGCCCCAGCATTTT.

This sequence joins TRBV2 and TRBJ2-3, with 8 bases identical to TRBD1. V shed 3 bases, J shed 8 bases, and the junction held 7 bases outside the gene matches. The CDR3 consists of 14 residues. Germline V gene data show CDR1 as SNHLY and CDR2 as FYNNEI. The CDR3 region is CASSELATGVTQYF. The CDR3 DNA sequence: TGTGCCAGCAGTGAGCTAGCGACAGGGGTTACGCAGTATTTT.

J is TRBJ2-5 and V is TRBV20-1; TRBD2 matches at 7 bases. The germline V gene encodes CDR1 DFQATT and CDR2 SNEGSKA (reference sequence). The CDR3 has 16 amino acids. With 0 bases clipped from V and 2 bases from J, the junction kept 9 bases outside the gene matches. This CDR3 reads CSARDQAGVTQETQYF. In DNA, the CDR3 is TGCAGTGCTAGAGATCAGGCGGGAGTTACACAAGAGACCCAGTACTTC.

The chain couples TRBV20-1 to TRBJ2-1, with 7 positions matching TRBD2. Germline CDR1 is DFQATT and CDR2 is SNEGSKA (reference sequence). CDR3 length equals 14 residues. Trimming cost V 6 bases and J 0 bases; bases outside gene matches: 5. In DNA, the CDR3 is TGCAGTGCGGGGGGGTCAACCTCCTACAATGAGCAGTTCTTC. The encoded protein is CSAGGSTSYNEQFF.

This clonotype appeared a few times. This chain uses TRBV7-9 with TRBJ2-3; no definite D call. Per germline, CDR1 SEHNR and CDR2 FQNEAQ (reference sequence). V was cut by 1 base and J by 0 bases, with 5 bases left in between. This CDR3 has 14 amino acids. For the CDR3, the DNA is TGTGCCAGCAGCTTAGGCCAGAGCACAGATACGCAGTATTTT. Protein sequence: CASSLGQSTDTQYF.

The gene calls are TRBV20-1 and TRBJ2-3; 12 bases are shared with TRBD2. With V trimmed by 0 bases and J by 2 bases, 3 bases remained unmatched. Germline CDR1 and CDR2: DFQATT and SNEGSKA (reference sequence). The length of the CDR3 is 16 residues. The CDR3: CSARDLAGGHTDTQYF. The CDR3 bases are TGCAGTGCTAGAGATCTAGCGGGGGGGCACACAGATACGCAGTATTTT.

Only one count was recorded for this clonotype. The V and J genes are TRBV4-1 and TRBJ2-1; 9 bases are a match to TRBD1. Unmatched junction bases numbered 5, after V lost 4 bases and J lost 1 base. Germline V gives CDR1 MGHRA, CDR2 YSYEKL. The CDR3 spans 16 residues. The CDR3 nucleotides are TGCGCCAGCAGCCGTTCCGGGACAGGGTCCTACAATGAGCAGTTCTTC. This codes for CASSRSGTGSYNEQFF.

The rearrangement joins TRBV14 to TRBJ2-1; D possibly matches TRBD1 or TRBD2 (6 bases each). Germline CDR1 and CDR2: SGHDN and FVKESK. The CDR3 is 11 amino acids. Trimming pared 5 bases from V and 10 bases from J, leaving 9 bases between. This CDR3 reads CASSGGGEQFF. Written as DNA, the CDR3 is TGTGCCAGCAGCGGAGGGGGGGAGCAGTTCTTC. Supplemented by reference TRBV14 and TRBJ2-1, the full variable domain reads EAGVTQFPSHSVIEKGQTVTLRCDPISGHDNLYWYRRVMGKEIKFLLHFVKESKQDESGMPNNRFLAERTGGTYSTLKVQPAELEDSGVYFCASSGGGEQFFGPGTRLTVL.

The chain joins TRBV6-5 to TRBJ1-2; weak D call: TRBD1 (5 bases). The CDR3 is made up of 14 amino acids. CDR1 is MNHEY, CDR2 SVGAGI, per germline. V was shortened by 6 bases and J by 6 bases, with 17 bases between the two germline ends. CDR3 residues: CASSPGGGPNGYTF. The CDR3 coding sequence is TGTGCCAGCAGCCCCGGCGGGGGACCCAATGGCTACACCTTC.

The CDR3 here is CSAQSPSLSTDTQYF. In DNA form, the CDR3 reads TGCAGTGCTCAGAGCCCAAGCCTTAGCACAGATACGCAGTATTTT. V is TRBV20-1 and J is TRBJ2-3; D remains ambiguous. Germline assignment: CDR1 DFQATT and CDR2 SNEGSKA (reference sequence). The V and J ends lost 5 bases and 0 bases respectively, with 15 bases between them. The CDR3 consists of 15 residues.

The chain is built from TRBV7-9 and TRBJ1-1, with a possible D match to TRBD1 (5 bases). This CDR3 is 15 amino acids long. Germline V CDR1 and CDR2: SEHNR, FQNEAQ (reference sequence). The V end was cut by 5 bases, the J end by 4 bases, with 17 bases between. The CDR3 is CASSAEGVWGTEAFF. Here the CDR3 DNA reads TGTGCCAGCAGCGCGGAAGGGGTTTGGGGCACTGAAGCTTTCTTT.

The chain recombines TRBV4-1 with TRBJ1-6, with D perhaps matching TRBD1 (6 bases). CDR3 length equals 17 residues. Per germline, CDR1 MGHRA and CDR2 YSYEKL. Trimming stripped 0 bases from V and 3 bases from J, with 12 bases between. The CDR3 loop is CASSQDPGQNYNSPLHF. Written as DNA, the CDR3 is TGCGCCAGCAGCCAAGATCCCGGACAGAACTATAATTCACCCCTCCACTTT.

The chain links TRBV9 to TRBJ2-7, with TRBD1 identical over 10 bases. The germline gives CDR1 SGDLS, CDR2 YYNGEE. Germline trimming cut 0 bases from V and 7 bases from J; bases unmatched to any gene: 7. The CDR3 loop spans 15 amino acids. DNA of the CDR3: TGTGCCAGCAGCGTAGAGGGACAGGGGAACGAGGAGCAGTACTTC. Protein sequence: CASSVEGQGNEEQYF.

V usage is TRBV10-3 and J usage is TRBJ2-3, with D possibly matching TRBD2 (6 bases). Germline CDR1 and CDR2: ENHRY and SYGVKD. Trimming took 5 bases from V and 0 from J, leaving 18 bases between them. There are 17 residues in the CDR3. In nucleotides, the CDR3 is TGTGCCATCAGTTTTAATATCCCCGGGACTAGCACAGATACGCAGTATTTT. It specifies CAISFNIPGTSTDTQYF.

The chain is built from TRBV18 and TRBJ2-5; either TRBD1 or TRBD2 may fit D (5 bases each). Germline V gene data show CDR1 as KGHSH and CDR2 as LQKENI. V lost 7 bases, J lost 3 bases, and 12 bases lay in between. There are 13 residues in the CDR3. CDR3 residues: CASWGLSEETQYF. For the CDR3, the DNA is TGTGCCAGCTGGGGGTTGAGCGAAGAGACCCAGTACTTC.

The rearrangement uses TRBV27 and TRBJ2-1; tentatively, D is TRBD2 (7 bases). V was pared by 6 bases and J by 0 bases, with 9 bases between. The CDR3 is made up of 14 amino acids. CDR1 and CDR2 (germline): MNHEY, SMNVEV (reference sequence). CDR3 in amino acids: CASRGGASYNEQFF. For the CDR3, the DNA is TGTGCCAGCAGAGGGGGGGCCTCCTACAATGAGCAGTTCTTC.

This rearrangement joins TRBV29-1 to TRBJ1-1; D gene unclear. The CDR3 loop spans 11 amino acids. Germline V gives CDR1 SQVTM, CDR2 ANQGSEA. Trimming removed 3 bases from V and 8 bases from J, with 10 bases in between. The CDR3 DNA sequence: TGCAGCGTTGACTCCCAAATAGAAGCTTTCTTT. Translating gives CSVDSQIEAFF.

CDR3 sequence reads: CASSLDLAAGADTQYF. CDR3 nucleotide sequence: TGTGCCAGCAGCTTAGATCTTGCGGCAGGGGCAGATACGCAGTATTTT. This chain joins TRBV11-2 and TRBJ2-3; a weak D match, TRBD1 (6 bases). Germline V gene sequence: CDR1 SGHAT, CDR2 FQNNGV. V lost 0 bases to trimming and J lost 4 bases, with 14 bases between them. The CDR3 runs 16 residues.

The chain employs TRBV2 and TRBJ1-5, with D possibly matching TRBD1 (5 bases). Germline CDR1 is SNHLY and CDR2 is FYNNEI. This CDR3 has 15 residues. The ends were cut back, 6 bases at V and 0 bases at J, with 12 bases in the middle. DNA for the CDR3: TGTGCCAGCAGCCGGGGCACTTATAGCAATCAGCCCCAGCATTTT. Translation gives CASSRGTYSNQPQHF.

This chain uses TRBV25-1 with TRBJ1-5; D is unclear. The V end lost 3 bases, the J end lost 4 bases, and 16 bases lay between the germline ends. Germline V gene data show CDR1 as MGHDK and CDR2 as SYGVNS. The CDR3 is 16 residues long. CDR3: CASSDKWWGGNQPQHF. For the CDR3, the DNA is TGTGCCAGCAGTGACAAGTGGTGGGGAGGGAATCAGCCCCAGCATTTT. The variable domain in full, completed from reference TRBV25-1 and TRBJ1-5, reads EADIYQTPRYLVIGTGKKITLECSQTMGHDKMYWYQQDPGMELHLIHYSYGVNSTEKGDLSSESTVSRIRTEHFPLTLESARPSHTSQYLCASSDKWWGGNQPQHFGDGTRLSIL.

The J gene is TRBJ2-6, the V gene TRBV9; tentative D call: TRBD2 (6 bases). Trimming shortened V by 0 bases and J by 0 bases, and 13 bases separated the two germline ends. This CDR3 region has 18 residues. Germline assignment: CDR1 SGDLS and CDR2 YYNGEE. The chain's CDR3 is CASSVGGGFYSGANVLTF. CDR3 DNA sequence: TGTGCCAGCAGCGTAGGTGGGGGGTTCTACTCTGGGGCCAACGTCCTGACTTTC.

The chain carries TRBV20-1 and TRBJ1-6; 8 bases are a match to TRBD1. The CDR3 is 14 amino acids. CDR1 and CDR2 (germline): DFQATT, SNEGSKA (reference sequence). The V and J ends lost 2 bases and 10 bases, in that order; junction bases with no gene match: 7. CDR3 bases: TGCAGTGCTAGACCAGGACAGGGTAAATCACCCCTCCACTTT. This codes for CSARPGQGKSPLHF.

V usage is TRBV6-2 or TRBV6-3 and J usage is TRBJ2-1; D perhaps matches TRBD1 (5 bases). The germline CDR1 and CDR2 sequences are MNHEY and SVGEGT. The CDR3 contains 12 residues. V lost 2 bases to trimming and J lost 7 bases, with 6 bases between them. This CDR3 reads CASSYGQNEQFF. CDR3 coding DNA: TGTGCCAGCAGTTACGGACAAAATGAGCAGTTCTTC.

The V gene is TRBV20-1, the J gene TRBJ2-1; TRBD2 agrees at 9 bases. The germline V gene encodes CDR1 DFQATT and CDR2 SNEGSKA (reference sequence). V lost 2 bases and J lost 6; bases outside the gene matches: 8. This CDR3 has 15 residues. CDR3: CSARSLAGVFNEQFF. CDR3 DNA: TGCAGTGCTAGATCGTTAGCGGGGGTCTTCAATGAGCAGTTCTTC.